The 12 T cell receptor beta chains below come from one sample, sequenced in a study of PD-1 blockade in classical Hodgkin lymphoma. Time point here: newly diagnosed, previously untreated cHL patient sample. CD4+ T cells were purified from thawed PBMCs by negative selection. The repertoire was sequenced with immunoSEQ multiplex PCR; TCRdb's copy has only in-frame clones and lacks some. The repertoire holds around 30,000 clones, around nine tenths seen once, with around 0.2% in the top ten. Sequencing was carried out using CD4+ T cells from blood. The receptor set was obtained from a human donor with classical Hodgkin lymphoma.

The V and J genes are TRBV6-1 and TRBJ1-2, with TRBD1 matching 7 bases. CDR1 and CDR2 from the germline V gene are MNHNS and SASEGT. The CDR3 totals 12 residues. Losses at the gene ends were 8 bases for V and 8 bases for J; bases not matched to a gene: 8. CDR3 in DNA: TGTGCCAGCCTCACAGGGGTGGGAGGCTACACCTTC. It translates to CASLTGVGGYTF.

CDR3 nucleotides: TGTGCCAGCAGCTTAGGGCAGAATCAGCCCCAGCATTTT. Translated, it gives CASSLGQNQPQHF. The chain carries TRBV11-2 and TRBJ1-5; D is unclear. CDR3 length: 13 residues. The ends were cut back, 1 base at V and 4 bases at J, with 5 bases in the middle. Germline values: CDR1 SGHAT, CDR2 FQNNGV.

The chain uses TRBV7-2 and TRBJ2-3, with TRBD1 matching over 7 bases. The length of the CDR3 is 16 residues. V was pared by 5 bases and J by 8 bases, with 16 bases of the junction left unmatched. Germline V gives CDR1 SGHTA, CDR2 FQGNSA. CDR3 amino acids: CASSNRQGLWLGTQYF. CDR3 bases: TGTGCCAGCAGCAACCGACAGGGTCTATGGCTGGGTACGCAGTATTTT.

The chain links TRBV19 to TRBJ1-1, with D maybe TRBD1 (5 bases). Looked up from germline, CDR1 is LNHDA and CDR2 is SQIVND (reference sequence). Trimming took off 10 bases at V and 6 bases at J, with 24 bases between the two ends. The CDR3 has 15 residues. As DNA, the CDR3 is TGTGCCATGAACCGGGACGGTGGGTTTCGAGCTGAAGCTTTCTTT. Its translation is CAMNRDGGFRAEAFF.

The chain has TRBV30 and TRBJ1-2; unclear D gene. V was cut by 0 bases and J by 8 bases, with 10 bases left in between. The length of the CDR3 is 12 residues. Germline CDR1 GTSNPN, CDR2 SVGIG (reference sequence). The CDR3 DNA reads TGTGCCTGGAGTGTACCGGGGATCGGCTACACCTTC. This codes for CAWSVPGIGYTF.

The CDR3 coding sequence is TGCGCCAGCAGCTTGGAACTAGCGGGGACCACAGATACGCAGTATTTT. This codes for CASSLELAGTTDTQYF. This sequence joins TRBV5-1 and TRBJ2-3; TRBD2 matches at 10 bases. The CDR3 consists of 16 residues. The junction had 3 bases not matched to a gene; V was cut back by 0 bases and J by 2 bases. Germline V gives CDR1 SGHRS, CDR2 YFSETQ.

The V call is TRBV11-2, the J call TRBJ2-7; 10 nucleotides agree with TRBD2. There are 14 residues in the CDR3. In germline, CDR1 is SGHAT, CDR2 FQNNGV. J was trimmed by 2 bases and V by 6 bases; bases with no gene match: 4. The CDR3 region is CASSWTSGTYEQYF. The CDR3 coding sequence is TGTGCCAGCAGTTGGACTAGCGGAACCTACGAGCAGTACTTC.

The chain couples TRBV30 to TRBJ1-5; D perhaps matches TRBD1 (6 bases). CDR1 GTSNPN and CDR2 SVGIG come from the germline V gene (reference sequence). CDR3 size: 14 residues. The V gene lost 1 base and the J gene lost 3 bases, with 10 bases spanning the gap. CDR3 in amino acids: CAWSGDTSNQPQHF. The CDR3 nucleotides are TGTGCCTGGAGTGGGGACACCTCCAATCAGCCCCAGCATTTT.

The chain is built from TRBV18 and TRBJ2-1; D perhaps matches TRBD2 (6 bases). Germline CDR1 KGHSH, CDR2 LQKENI. This CDR3 has 14 residues. V was clipped by 3 bases and J by 6 bases, with 12 bases between them. In DNA, the CDR3 is TGTGCCAGCTCACCGCGGAGGGGAGGCAATGAGCAGTTCTTC. Protein: CASSPRRGGNEQFF.

This chain links TRBV7-2 with TRBJ1-2; D not resolved. In germline, CDR1 is SGHTA, CDR2 FQGNSA. Trimming removed 5 bases from V and 6 bases from J, with 13 bases in between. The CDR3 length is 13 residues. The CDR3: CASSPIIGNGYTF. The CDR3 DNA reads TGTGCCAGCAGCCCCATTATAGGGAATGGCTACACCTTC.

The chain uses TRBV6-6 and TRBJ1-3; TRBD1 is a possible D gene (5 bases). CDR1 is MNHNY, CDR2 SVGAGI, per germline (reference sequence). Trimming stripped 8 bases from V and 2 bases from J, with 7 bases between. The CDR3 has 12 residues. The CDR3 coding sequence is TGTGCCAGCGGGGGTGCTGGAAACACCATATATTTT. Translating it yields CASGGAGNTIYF.

The DNA for the CDR3 is TGCAGCGTTGAGGGGACAGGGGATGAAAAACTGTTTTTT. Protein: CSVEGTGDEKLFF. The gene calls are TRBV29-1 and TRBJ1-4; the match to TRBD1 covers 10 bases. V trimming: 3 bases; J trimming: 6 bases; junction bases outside the gene matches: 1. Germline CDR1 is SQVTM and CDR2 is ANQGSEA. The CDR3 covers 13 residues.